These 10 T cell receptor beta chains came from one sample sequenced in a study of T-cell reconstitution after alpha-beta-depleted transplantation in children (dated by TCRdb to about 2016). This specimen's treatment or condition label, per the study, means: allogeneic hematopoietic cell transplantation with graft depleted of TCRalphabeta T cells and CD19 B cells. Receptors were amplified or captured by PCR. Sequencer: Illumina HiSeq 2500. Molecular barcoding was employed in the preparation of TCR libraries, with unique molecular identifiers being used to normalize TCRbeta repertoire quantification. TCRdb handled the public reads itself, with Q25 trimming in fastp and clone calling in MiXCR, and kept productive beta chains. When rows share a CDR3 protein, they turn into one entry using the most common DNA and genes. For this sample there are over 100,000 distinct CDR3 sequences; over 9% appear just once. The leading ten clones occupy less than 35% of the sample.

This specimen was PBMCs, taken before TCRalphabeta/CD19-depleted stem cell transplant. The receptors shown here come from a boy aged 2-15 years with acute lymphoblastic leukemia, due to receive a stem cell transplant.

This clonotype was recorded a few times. The CDR3 DNA is TGCGCCAGCAGCCAAGACCTTAGATTCTACGAGCAGTACTTC. Translated, it gives CASSQDLRFYEQYF. V is TRBV4-1 and J is TRBJ2-7; no clear D gene. V was pared by 0 bases and J by 3 bases, with 9 bases between. Looked up from germline, CDR1 is MGHRA and CDR2 is YSYEKL. The CDR3 is 14 amino acids.

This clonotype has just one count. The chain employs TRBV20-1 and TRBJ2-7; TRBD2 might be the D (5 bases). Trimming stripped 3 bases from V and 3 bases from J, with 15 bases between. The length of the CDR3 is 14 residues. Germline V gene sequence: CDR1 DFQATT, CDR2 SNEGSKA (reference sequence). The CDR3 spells CSASPSILDYEQYF. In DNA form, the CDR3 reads TGCAGTGCTAGCCCTAGCATCCTAGACTACGAGCAGTACTTC.

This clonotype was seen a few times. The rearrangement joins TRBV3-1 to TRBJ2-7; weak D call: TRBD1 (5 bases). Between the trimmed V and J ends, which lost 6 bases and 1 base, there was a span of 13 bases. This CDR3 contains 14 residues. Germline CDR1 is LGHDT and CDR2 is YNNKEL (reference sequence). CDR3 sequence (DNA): TGTGCCAGCAGTCACAACAGGATATCCTACGAGCAGTACTTC. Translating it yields CASSHNRISYEQYF.

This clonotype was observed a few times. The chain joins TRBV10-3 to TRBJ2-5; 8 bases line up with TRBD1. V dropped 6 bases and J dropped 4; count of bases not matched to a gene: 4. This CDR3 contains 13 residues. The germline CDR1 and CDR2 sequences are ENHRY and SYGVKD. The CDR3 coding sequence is TGTGCCATCAGCCCAGGGGGCGGAGAGACCCAGTACTTC. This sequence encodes CAISPGGGETQYF.

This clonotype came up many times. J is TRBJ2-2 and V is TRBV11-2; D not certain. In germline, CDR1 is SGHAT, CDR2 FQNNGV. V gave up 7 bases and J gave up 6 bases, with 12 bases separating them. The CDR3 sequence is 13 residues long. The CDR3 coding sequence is TGTGCCAGCACCCCCAGCGTCCCCGGGGAGCTGTTTTTT. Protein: CASTPSVPGELFF.

CDR3 protein: CASSPTARLNNEQFF. Written as DNA, the CDR3 is TGTGCCAGCAGTCCCACTGCTCGCCTTAACAATGAGCAGTTCTTC. The genes are TRBV14 and TRBJ2-1; D is uncertain. Looked up from germline, CDR1 is SGHDN and CDR2 is FVKESK. V was trimmed by 6 bases and J by 5 bases, leaving 17 bases between them. This CDR3 is 15 amino acids long.

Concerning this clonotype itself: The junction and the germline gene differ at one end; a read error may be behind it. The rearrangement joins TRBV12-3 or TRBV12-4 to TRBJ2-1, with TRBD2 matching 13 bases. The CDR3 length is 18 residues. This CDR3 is CTSSSGTSGDLSYNEQFF. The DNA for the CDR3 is TGTACCAGCAGTTCAGGGACTAGCGGGGATCTATCCTACAATGAGCAGTTCTTC.

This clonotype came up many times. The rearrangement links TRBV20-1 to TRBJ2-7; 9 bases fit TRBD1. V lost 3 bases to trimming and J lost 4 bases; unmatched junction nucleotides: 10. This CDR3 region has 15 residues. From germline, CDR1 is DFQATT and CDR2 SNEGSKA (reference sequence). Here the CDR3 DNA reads TGCAGTGCTAGTTGGGGACAGGGTGGGGTTTACGAGCAGTACTTC. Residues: CSASWGQGGVYEQYF.

This CDR3 is CASSLTQGATQYF. Here the CDR3 DNA reads TGTGCCAGCAGCCTCACCCAGGGGGCTACGCAGTATTTT. This sequence joins TRBV7-9 and TRBJ2-3; 8 bases agree with TRBD1. The CDR3 sequence is 13 residues long. CDR1 and CDR2 from the germline V gene are SEHNR and FQNEAQ (reference sequence). The J segment lost 8 bases and the V segment lost 5 bases, leaving 6 bases of the junction unmatched.

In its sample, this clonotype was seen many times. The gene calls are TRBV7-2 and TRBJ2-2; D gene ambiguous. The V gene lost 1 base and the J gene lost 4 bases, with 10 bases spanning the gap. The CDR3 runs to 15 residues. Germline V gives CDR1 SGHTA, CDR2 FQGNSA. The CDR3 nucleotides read TGTGCCAGCAGCTTAGTCCCAGGAAGCACCGGGGAGCTGTTTTTT. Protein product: CASSLVPGSTGELFF. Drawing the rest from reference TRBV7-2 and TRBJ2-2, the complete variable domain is GAGVSQSPSNKVTEKGKDVELRCDPISGHTALYWYRQSLGQGLEFLIYFQGNSAPDKSGLPSDRFSAERTGGSVSTLTIQRTQQEDSAVYLCASSLVPGSTGELFFGEGSRLTVL.